This entry is about one TCR beta chain. The data belong to a study of sequential checkpoint blockade in melanoma. Study information: Randomization was 1:1 between first-line nivolumab→ipilimumab and ipilimumab→nivolumab. Each arm's sequence ended with maintenance nivolumab.

CDR1 is SNHLY and CDR2 is FYNNEI in the germline V gene. Deletions cut 5 bases from V and 4 bases from J, with 15 bases between. CDR3 size: 15 residues. Sequencing used immunoSEQ multiplex PCR; TCRdb keeps in-frame clones, though not all of them. The table has some 10,000 clones, around 67% seen once; the top ten hold 15% to 20%. Treatment denoted: randomized to nivolumab then ipilimumab (arm A) or the reverse (arm B). PBMC sorting kept live CD3+CD8+ cells without CD19 or CD56. This sequence joins TRBV2 and TRBJ1-3; no clear D. The clonotype originates from a human donor with melanoma. The sample consisted of CD8+ T cells sorted from blood (inferred from file names), taken from a patient given nivolumab and ipilimumab in sequence. This CDR3 reads CASSPTSATGNTIYF. The CDR3 coding sequence is TGTGCCAGCAGTCCTACATCCGCGACAGGAAACACCATATATTTT.